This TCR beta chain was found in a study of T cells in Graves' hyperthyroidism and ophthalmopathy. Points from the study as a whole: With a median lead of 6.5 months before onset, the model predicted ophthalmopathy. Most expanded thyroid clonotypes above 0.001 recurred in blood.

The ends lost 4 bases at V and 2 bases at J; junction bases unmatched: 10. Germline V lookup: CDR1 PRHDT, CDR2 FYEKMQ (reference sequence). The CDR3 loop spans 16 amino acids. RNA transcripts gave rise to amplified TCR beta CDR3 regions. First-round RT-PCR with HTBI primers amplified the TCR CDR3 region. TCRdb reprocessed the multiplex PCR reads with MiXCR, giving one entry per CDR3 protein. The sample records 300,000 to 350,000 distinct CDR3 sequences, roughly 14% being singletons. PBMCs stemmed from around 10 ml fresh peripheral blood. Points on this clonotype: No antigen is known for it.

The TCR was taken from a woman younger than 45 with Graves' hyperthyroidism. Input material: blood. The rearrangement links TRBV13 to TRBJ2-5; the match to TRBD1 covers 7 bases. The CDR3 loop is CASSSKTGRRQETQYF. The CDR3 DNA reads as TGTGCCAGCAGCTCCAAGACAGGGCGCCGGCAAGAGACCCAGTACTTC. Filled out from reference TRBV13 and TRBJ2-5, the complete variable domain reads AAGVIQSPRHLIKEKRETATLKCYPIPRHDTVYWYQQGPGQDPQFLISFYEKMQSDKGSIPDRFSAQQFSDYHSELNMSSLELGDSALYFCASSSKTGRRQETQYFGPGTRLLVL.